This TCR beta chain comes out of a study of control samples from healthy donors and cancer patients. This clone was counted once. The method was immunoSEQ multiplex PCR; TCRdb's version includes in-frame clones alone and lacks a portion of them. The sample lists roughly 84,000 clones, 91% occurring once. With 0 bases clipped from V and 7 bases from J, the junction kept 1 base outside the gene matches. Germline loops: CDR1 GTSNPN, CDR2 SVGIG (reference sequence). The CDR3 covers 13 residues. This chain joins TRBV30 and TRBJ1-2; 11 bases agree with TRBD1. The sequenced material came from blood. The clonotype originates from a man in his forties or fifties in good health. CDR3 sequence (DNA): TGTGCCTGGAGTGTAGGACAGGGGGCTGGCTACACCTTC. Its protein product is CAWSVGQGAGYTF.